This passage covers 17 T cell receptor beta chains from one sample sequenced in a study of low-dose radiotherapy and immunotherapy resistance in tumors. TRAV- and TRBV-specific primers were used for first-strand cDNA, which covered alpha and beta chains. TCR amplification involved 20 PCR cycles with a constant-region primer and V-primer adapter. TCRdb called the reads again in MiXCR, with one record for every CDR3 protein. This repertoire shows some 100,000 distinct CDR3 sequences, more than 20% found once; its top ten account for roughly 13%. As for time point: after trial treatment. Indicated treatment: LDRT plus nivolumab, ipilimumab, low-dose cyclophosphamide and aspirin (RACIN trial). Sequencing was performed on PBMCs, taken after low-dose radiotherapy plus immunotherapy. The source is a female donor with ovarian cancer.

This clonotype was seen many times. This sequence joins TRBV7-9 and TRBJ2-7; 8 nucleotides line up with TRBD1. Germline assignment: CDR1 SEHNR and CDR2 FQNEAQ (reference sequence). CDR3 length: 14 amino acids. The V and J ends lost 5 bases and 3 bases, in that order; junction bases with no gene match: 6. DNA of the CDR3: TGTGCCAGCAGCCCCACGGACAGGGTCTACGAGCAGTACTTC. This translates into CASSPTDRVYEQYF.

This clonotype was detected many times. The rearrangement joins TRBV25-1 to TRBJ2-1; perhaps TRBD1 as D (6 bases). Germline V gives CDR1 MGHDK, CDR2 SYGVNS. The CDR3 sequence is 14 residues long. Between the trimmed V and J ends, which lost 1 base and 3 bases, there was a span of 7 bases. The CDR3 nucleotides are TGTGCCAGCAGTGAATTACAGGGCTACAATGAGCAGTTCTTC. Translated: CASSELQGYNEQFF.

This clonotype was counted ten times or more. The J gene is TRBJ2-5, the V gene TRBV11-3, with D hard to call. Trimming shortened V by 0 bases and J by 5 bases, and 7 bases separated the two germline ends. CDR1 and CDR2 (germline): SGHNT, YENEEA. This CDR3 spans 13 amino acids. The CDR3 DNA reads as TGTGCCAGCAGCTTAGATCGCTACGAGACCCAGTACTTC. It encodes CASSLDRYETQYF.

CDR3 in amino acids: CASGLDPELAHEQFF. CDR3 DNA sequence: TGTGCTAGTGGTTTGGATCCGGAACTAGCTCATGAGCAGTTCTTC. This sequence joins TRBV12-5 and TRBJ2-1; TRBD2 is a possible D gene (6 bases). V lost 1 base to trimming and J lost 8 bases, with 15 bases between them. There are 15 residues in the CDR3. Germline loops: CDR1 LGHNT, CDR2 FRNRAP.

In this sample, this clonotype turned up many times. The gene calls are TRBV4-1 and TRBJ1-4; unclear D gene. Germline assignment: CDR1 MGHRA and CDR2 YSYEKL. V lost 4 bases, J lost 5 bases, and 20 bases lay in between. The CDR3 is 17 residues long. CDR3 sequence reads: CASSPRAAAGANEKLFF. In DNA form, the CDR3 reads TGCGCCAGCAGCCCACGAGCGGCGGCAGGAGCCAATGAAAAACTGTTTTTT.

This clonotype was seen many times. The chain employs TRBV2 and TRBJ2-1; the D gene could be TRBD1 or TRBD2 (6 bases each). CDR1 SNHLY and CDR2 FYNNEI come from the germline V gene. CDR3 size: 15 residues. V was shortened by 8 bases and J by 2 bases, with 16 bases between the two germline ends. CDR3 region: CASQQEGGPYNEQFF. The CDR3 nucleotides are TGTGCCAGCCAACAAGAGGGGGGACCCTACAATGAGCAGTTCTTC.

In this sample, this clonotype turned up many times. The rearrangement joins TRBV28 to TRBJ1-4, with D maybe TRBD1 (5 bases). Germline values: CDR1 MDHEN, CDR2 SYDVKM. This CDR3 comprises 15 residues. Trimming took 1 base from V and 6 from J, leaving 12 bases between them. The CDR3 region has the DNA TGTGCCAGCAGTTTATTGACGGGGGGAGATGAAAAACTGTTTTTT. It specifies CASSLLTGGDEKLFF.

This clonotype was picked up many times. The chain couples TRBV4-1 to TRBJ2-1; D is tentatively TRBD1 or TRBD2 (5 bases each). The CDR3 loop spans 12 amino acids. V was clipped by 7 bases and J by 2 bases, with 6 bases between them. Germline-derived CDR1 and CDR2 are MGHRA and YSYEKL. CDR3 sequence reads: CASMGAYNEQFF. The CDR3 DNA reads TGCGCCAGCATGGGGGCCTACAATGAGCAGTTCTTC.

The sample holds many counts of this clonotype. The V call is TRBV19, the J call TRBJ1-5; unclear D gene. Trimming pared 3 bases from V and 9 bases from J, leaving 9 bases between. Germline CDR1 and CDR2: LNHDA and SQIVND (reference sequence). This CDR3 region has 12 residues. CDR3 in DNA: TGTGCCAGTAGTATGGAGCGGGGGCCCCAGCATTTT. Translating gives CASSMERGPQHF.

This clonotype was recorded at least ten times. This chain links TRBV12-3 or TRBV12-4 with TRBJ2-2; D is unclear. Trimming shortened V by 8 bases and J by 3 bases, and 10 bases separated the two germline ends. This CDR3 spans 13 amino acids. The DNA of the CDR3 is TGTGCCAGCCTATTCCGGGACACCGGGGAGCTGTTTTTT. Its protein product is CASLFRDTGELFF.

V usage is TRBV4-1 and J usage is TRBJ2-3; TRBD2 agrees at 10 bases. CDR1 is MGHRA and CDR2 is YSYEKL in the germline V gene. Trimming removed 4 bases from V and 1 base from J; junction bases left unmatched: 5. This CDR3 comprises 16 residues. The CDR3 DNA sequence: TGCGCCAGCAGCCTCGATCTAGCGGGGGGCACAGATACGCAGTATTTT. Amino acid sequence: CASSLDLAGGTDTQYF.

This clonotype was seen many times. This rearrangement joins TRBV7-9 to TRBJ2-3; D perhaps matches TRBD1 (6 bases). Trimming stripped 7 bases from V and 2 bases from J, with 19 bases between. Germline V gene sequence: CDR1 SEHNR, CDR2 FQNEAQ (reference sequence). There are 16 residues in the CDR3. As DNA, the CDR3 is TGTGCCAGCACCCTACCTGAACGGGACATCACAGATACGCAGTATTTT. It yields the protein CASTLPERDITDTQYF.

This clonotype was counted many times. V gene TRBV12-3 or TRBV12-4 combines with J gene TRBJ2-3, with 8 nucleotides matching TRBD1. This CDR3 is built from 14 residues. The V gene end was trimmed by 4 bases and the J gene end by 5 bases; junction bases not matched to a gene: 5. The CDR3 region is CASSWGRGQDTQYF. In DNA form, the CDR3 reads TGTGCCAGCAGTTGGGGCAGGGGGCAAGATACGCAGTATTTT.

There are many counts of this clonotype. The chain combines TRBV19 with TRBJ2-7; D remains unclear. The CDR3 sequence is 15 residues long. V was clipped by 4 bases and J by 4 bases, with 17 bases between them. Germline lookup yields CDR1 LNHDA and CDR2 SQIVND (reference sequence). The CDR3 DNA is TGTGCCAGTAGTAACCCCGGCAGGCCCAAATACGAGCAGTACTTC. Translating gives CASSNPGRPKYEQYF. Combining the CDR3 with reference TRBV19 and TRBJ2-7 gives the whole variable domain DGGITQSPKYLFRKEGQNVTLSCEQNLNHDAMYWYRQDPGQGLRLIYYSQIVNDFQKGDIAEGYSVSREKKESFPLTVTSAQKNPTAFYLCASSNPGRPKYEQYFGPGTRLTVT.

In DNA form, the CDR3 reads TGTGCCAGCAGTGAGGCGTCAGGGGGACAGCCCCAGCATTTT. Translation: CASSEASGGQPQHF. This chain connects TRBV6-2 or TRBV6-3 to TRBJ1-5; 7 nucleotides match TRBD1. The CDR3 is 14 amino acids. V lost 5 bases to trimming and J lost 7 bases; unmatched junction nucleotides: 8. Looked up from germline, CDR1 is MNHEY and CDR2 is SVGEGT.

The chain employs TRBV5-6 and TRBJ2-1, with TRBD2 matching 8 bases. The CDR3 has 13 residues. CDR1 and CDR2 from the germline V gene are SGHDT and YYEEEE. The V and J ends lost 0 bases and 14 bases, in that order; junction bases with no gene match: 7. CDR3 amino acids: CASSLDPGGAEFF. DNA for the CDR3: TGTGCCAGCAGCTTGGACCCGGGGGGGGCCGAGTTCTTC.

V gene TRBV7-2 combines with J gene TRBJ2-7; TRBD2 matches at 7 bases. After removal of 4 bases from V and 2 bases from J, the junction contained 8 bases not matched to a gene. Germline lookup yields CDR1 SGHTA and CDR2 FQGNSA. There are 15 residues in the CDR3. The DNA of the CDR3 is TGTGCCAGCAGCTCCATGGGAGGGAGGGCCTACGAGCAGTACTTC. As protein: CASSSMGGRAYEQYF.